One sample yielded the 10 T cell receptor beta chains listed below, sequenced in a study of T cells in Graves' hyperthyroidism and ophthalmopathy. The CDR3 regions of TCR beta were amplified from RNA transcripts. HTBI primers were used for first-round RT-PCR of the TCR CDR3. Each CDR3 protein gets one entry after TCRdb re-called the multiplex PCR reads with MiXCR. This sample has hundreds of thousands of distinct CDR3 sequences, with approximately 15% found just once. Sequencing input: blood. These receptors originate from a woman younger than 30 with Graves' hyperthyroidism.

This rearrangement joins TRBV6-1 to TRBJ2-5; tentative D call: TRBD2 (5 bases). CDR3 length: 13 amino acids. Germline CDR1 and CDR2: MNHNS and SASEGT. Trimming removed 8 bases at V and 7 bases at J, with 17 bases between. The CDR3 nucleotides are TGTGCCAGCCGCCGGATGGAGGTTGGGACCCAGTACTTC. Translation gives CASRRMEVGTQYF.

This clonotype was counted many times. This chain links TRBV7-8 with TRBJ1-2, with 8 bases lining up with TRBD1. V dropped 4 bases and J dropped 8; count of bases not matched to a gene: 6. Germline V gene lookup returns CDR1 SGHVS and CDR2 FQNEAQ. This CDR3 comprises 13 residues. In DNA form, the CDR3 reads TGTGCCAGCAGCTCCCGGACAGGGCAGGGCTACACCTTC. Its protein is CASSSRTGQGYTF. Based on the CDR3 plus reference TRBV7-8 and TRBJ1-2, the full variable domain is GAGVSQSPRYKVAKRGQDVALRCDPISGHVSLFWYQQALGQGPEFLTYFQNEAQLDKSGLPSDRFFAERPEGSVSTLKIQRTQQEDSAVYLCASSSRTGQGYTFGSGTRLTVV.

The chain employs TRBV20-1 and TRBJ2-2, with unresolved D. CDR3 length equals 12 residues. Germline loops: CDR1 DFQATT, CDR2 SNEGSKA (reference sequence). V was cut by 0 bases and J by 7 bases, with 6 bases left in between. As DNA, the CDR3 is TGCAGTGCTAGAGATCCTATCGGGGAGCTGTTTTTT. Amino acid sequence: CSARDPIGELFF.

This clonotype was detected ten times or more. The CDR3 nucleotides are TGTGCCAGCGGGGGACAGCCCCAGATCCCCCTCCACTTT. Its protein product is CASGGQPQIPLHF. The chain links TRBV28 to TRBJ1-6, with 7 bases lining up with TRBD1. J was trimmed by 13 bases and V by 8 bases; bases with no gene match: 11. CDR3 length: 13 amino acids. Germline V gives CDR1 MDHEN, CDR2 SYDVKM. Full variable domain (rest looked up from reference TRBV28 and TRBJ1-6): DVKVTQSSRYLVKRTGEKVFLECVQDMDHENMFWYRQDPGLGLRLIYFSYDVKMKEKGDIPEGYSVSREKKERFSLILESASTNQTSMYLCASGGQPQIPLHFGNGTRLTVT.

The chain links TRBV6-1 to TRBJ2-5; D is undetermined. The ends were cut back, 7 bases at V and 5 bases at J, with 14 bases in the middle. The CDR3 has 13 amino acids. Germline V lookup: CDR1 MNHNS, CDR2 SASEGT. CDR3 nucleotide sequence: TGTGCCAGCAACCCCGGGCCCCTGGAGACCCAGTACTTC. As protein: CASNPGPLETQYF.

The chain employs TRBV28 and TRBJ2-5; the match to TRBD1 covers 7 bases. CDR1 MDHEN and CDR2 SYDVKM come from the germline V gene. V dropped 6 bases and J dropped 5; count of bases not matched to a gene: 12. The CDR3 loop spans 15 amino acids. CDR3 nucleotide sequence: TGTGCCAGCAGCATCTGGAAGGAACAGGGGGAGACCCAGTACTTC. Its translation is CASSIWKEQGETQYF. Full variable domain (remainder filled in from reference TRBV28 and TRBJ2-5): DVKVTQSSRYLVKRTGEKVFLECVQDMDHENMFWYRQDPGLGLRLIYFSYDVKMKEKGDIPEGYSVSREKKERFSLILESASTNQTSMYLCASSIWKEQGETQYFGPGTRLLVL.

V gene TRBV9 combines with J gene TRBJ1-4, with a possible D match to TRBD1 (5 bases). Germline V gives CDR1 SGDLS, CDR2 YYNGEE. The CDR3 has 14 amino acids. The V end was cut by 0 bases, the J end by 10 bases, with 13 bases between. The CDR3 DNA reads as TGTGCCAGCAGCGTAGGGGACGGCGGGGGAAAACTGTTTTTT. This gives the protein CASSVGDGGGKLFF.

This chain connects TRBV20-1 to TRBJ2-5; tentative D call: TRBD2 (5 bases). V lost 6 bases to trimming and J lost 2 bases, with 13 bases between them. The CDR3 is made up of 13 amino acids. Germline assignment: CDR1 DFQATT and CDR2 SNEGSKA (reference sequence). CDR3 loop: CSASGGSQETQYF. DNA of the CDR3: TGCAGTGCCTCTGGCGGGTCTCAAGAGACCCAGTACTTC.

The V and J genes are TRBV9 and TRBJ2-7; 8 nucleotides line up with TRBD1. The CDR3 covers 15 residues. CDR1 and CDR2 from the germline V gene are SGDLS and YYNGEE. With V trimmed by 4 bases and J by 3 bases, 9 bases remained unmatched. The DNA for the CDR3 is TGTGCCAGCAGCCCCTACGGGACAGGTCTCTACGAGCAGTACTTC. It translates to CASSPYGTGLYEQYF.

The sample holds one count of this clonotype. The V and J genes are TRBV20-1 and TRBJ1-1, with a possible D match to TRBD1 (5 bases). Trimming pared 2 bases from V and 1 base from J, leaving 14 bases between. Germline values: CDR1 DFQATT, CDR2 SNEGSKA (reference sequence). The CDR3 sequence is 15 residues long. For the CDR3, the DNA is TGCAGTGCTAGAAGGGGAGACAGTCCGAACACTGAAGCTTTCTTT. It codes for CSARRGDSPNTEAFF.